The TCR beta chain under discussion was sequenced for a study of CD8+ T cells in alopecia areata (dated by TCRdb to 2017 to 2018). The study in broad terms: Treated patients were enrolled in an open-label pilot trial of oral tofacitinib, 5 to 10 mg twice daily, for moderate-to-severe alopecia areata. Tofacitinib was administered for 6 to 18 months, and 6 months of follow-up off drug were then conducted to assess delayed response and recurrence. The SALT score, which quantifies the percentage of affected scalp surface area, was used to measure disease severity in treated patients. To study T cell clonal expansion in alopecia areata, the researchers applied high-throughput TCRbeta sequencing to both the C3H/HeJ mouse model and human patients. On the human side, TCRbeta sequencing was run on scalp tissue and on sorted CD4+ and CD8+ peripheral blood T cells from healthy controls and from alopecia areata patients with either patchy or totalis/universalis disease. Biopsies were taken from tofacitinib-treated patients at baseline and at 4 and 24 weeks of treatment, and a later scalp biopsy was taken in several of the tofacitinib-treated patients. Clonality in the scalp was compared among normal scalp (n=4), patchy alopecia areata scalp (n=8), and alopecia totalis/universalis scalp (n=8). RNA was extracted with the PAXgene miRNA kit for fixed scalp, the miRNeasy kit for PBMCs, and the RNeasy kit for mouse skin. TCRbeta CDR3 regions were amplified by immunoSEQ multiplex PCR with 35 Vbeta forward and 13 Jbeta reverse primers.

Interpreted using the paper, the time point label stands for: 20 to 30 weeks on oral tofacitinib. The treatment or condition label on this specimen signifies: oral pan-JAK inhibitor, 5-10 mg twice daily. Lesional scalp punch biopsies and peripheral blood were collected from alopecia areata patients. PBMCs were separated by density centrifugation and stained for CD3, CD4 and CD8, after which CD4+ and CD8+ T cells were sorted on a FACSAria. V lost 5 bases and J lost 1 base; the stretch between them is 19 bases long. Its CDR3 holds 17 amino acids, cysteine through phenylalanine. The retained sequence is limited to the CDR3, 51 bases, with the frame set at the first base. Via the germline V gene, CDR1 is SGHVS and CDR2 FNYEAQ. For this clone: Its antigen is unknown. The record has no base qualities; no much larger clone is one base away.

What the research found in general, with its limitations: During tofacitinib treatment, many expanded lesional clones stuck around in both scalp and blood, and this persistence may partly explain why relapse happens after treatment is stopped. Scalp clonality and the number of expanded CD8+ clones among the top 100 scalp clones were significantly decreased by tofacitinib. Unlike mouse skin, which is dominated by gammadelta T cells, normal human skin has resident alphabeta T cells that are also sequenced, and this complicates analysis of the scalp TCR repertoire. Because the treated cohort was small and included a single nonresponder, larger studies are needed to assess links between baseline CD8+ expansion and response. Lesional scalp, especially in alopecia totalis/universalis, showed higher clonality and more expanded CD8+ clones than normal scalp, suggesting antigenic drive. TCR sequences shared between patients were less clear than in mice, possibly partly because of HLA diversity in the patient population.

The protocol used for the library was the immunoSEQ multiplex PCR assay. RNA was extracted from all samples and reverse transcribed into cDNA, which served as template for TCR sequencing. First-strand cDNA was synthesized using SuperScript III with a 2:1 mix of oligo-dT and random hexamers. A synthetic immune receptor repertoire was used to gauge amplification bias, and whatever bias remained was removed computationally. The source study handled its data this way. Raw reads were preprocessed to remove errors, and CDR3 was defined by IMGT conventions from the conserved cysteine to phenylalanine. Clonality was computed as 1 minus the Shannon entropy, with the entropy normalized by log2 of the number of productive unique TCRs. CD4 or CD8 identity of scalp clones was inferred by cross-referencing scalp TCRbeta sequences with sorted blood CD4 and CD8 repertoires. TCRdb carries this immuneACCESS record with in-frame sequences only. Its versions omit some clonotypes, under half of them owing to an unresolved V gene in the studies checked, with the rest unexplained. That table gives V, J and clone size, and the DNA gave D and trimming. The sample profile shows over 150,000 clones; around three fifths of them were found once. 13% to 15% of the sample belongs to the ten largest clones.

This sample comprised CD4+ T cells sorted from blood, obtained at week 24, from a patient treated with tofacitinib. The receptor was isolated from a human donor with alopecia areata. This chain is built from TRBV7-6 and TRBJ2-3; the D region possibly corresponds to TRBD1 (6 bases align). The sequenced DNA is TGTGCCAGCAGCCAGACTTCGGTGGCAGGGGGCACAGATACGCAGTATTTT. It translates to CASSQTSVAGGTDTQYF.